One TCR beta chain is described in this entry. Antigen: not known. These data originate in a study of cytomegalovirus exposure and HLA in healthy donors. This table comes from immunoSEQ multiplex PCR, and its TCRdb copy is limited to in-frame clones, with some not included. The table includes 150,000 to 200,000 clones, roughly 84% detected once. Study-level findings and limits: Cytomegalovirus association was listed for about 170 TCR beta chains. Accounts indicate the classifier identified cytomegalovirus status with strong specificity and sensitivity.

From the roughly 120-subject validation cohort, which was separate from the approximately 670-subject first cohort, the donors were drawn. Specimen: PBMCs. The source of this sequence is a man aged 25 to 45 in good health and CMV-seropositive.

CDR3 protein: CASSPRGGNNEQFF. In DNA, the CDR3 is TGTGCCAGCTCACCGCGGGGGGGGAACAATGAGCAGTTCTTC. The chain uses TRBV18 and TRBJ2-1; 9 bases agree with TRBD2. V shed 3 bases and J 5 bases; nucleotides not matched to a gene: 2. The CDR3 has 14 amino acids. Germline-derived CDR1 and CDR2 are KGHSH and LQKENI.